This TCR beta chain was sequenced in a study of T cell changes during pregnancy in multiple sclerosis. Here immunoSEQ multiplex PCR was the method, and the copy in TCRdb shows in-frame clones only, minus some. In the table there are over 90,000 clones, under 95% of which are singletons. The origin of this receptor is a female donor with multiple sclerosis, enrolled in a pregnancy study. The source material was peripheral blood, sampled after pregnancy.

CDR3 in DNA: TGTGCCAGCAGTCCCCGGGACAGGGCGGGGGAGACCCAGTACTTC. Protein sequence: CASSPRDRAGETQYF. This chain connects TRBV27 to TRBJ2-5, with 9 bases lining up with TRBD1. Germline V gene sequence: CDR1 MNHEY, CDR2 SMNVEV (reference sequence). The V gene end was trimmed by 5 bases and the J gene end by 5 bases; junction bases not matched to a gene: 9. CDR3 length: 15 amino acids.